These 32 T cell receptor beta chains were all obtained from the same sample, sequenced in a study of T cell repertoires in cytomegalovirus infection (dated by TCRdb to between 2017 and 2020). These TCRs' antigens remain unknown. In the paper's terms, the treatment or condition label means: in vitro stimulation with specific CMV peptide epitopes to enrich CMV-specific T cells. These reads were obtained on an Illumina HiSeq 1500. The public reads were quality trimmed at Q25 with fastp and then assembled into clones with MiXCR by TCRdb, keeping productive beta chains. Rows are combined by CDR3 protein, so each entry shows the most common genes and DNA. For this sample there are 80,000 to 95,000 distinct CDR3 sequences; around 32% appear just once. The ten most abundant clones make up 65% to 75% of the sample. Sample: CD8+ T cells from cultured PBMCs, taken from culture after CMV antigen stimulation. The origin of the receptors is a human donor in good health (CMV status not recorded). Some clones in this sample may be carry-over from other donors' samples.

The rearrangement joins TRBV7-9 to TRBJ1-4; no firm D call. The length of the CDR3 is 12 residues. CDR1 is SEHNR and CDR2 is FQNEAQ in the germline V gene (reference sequence). V lost 7 bases, J lost 11 bases, and 14 bases lay in between. CDR3 DNA: TGTGCCAGCACCATAGGCGGACCGAAACTGTTTTTT. The encoded protein is CASTIGGPKLFF.

The chain combines TRBV2 with TRBJ1-5; D ambiguous. Germline CDR1 SNHLY, CDR2 FYNNEI. V lost 7 bases to trimming and J lost 5 bases, with 12 bases between them. The CDR3 has 13 residues. The CDR3 loop reads CASTLGPYQPQHF. In DNA, the CDR3 is TGTGCCAGCACCCTAGGGCCTTATCAGCCCCAGCATTTT.

The chain is built from TRBV27 and TRBJ2-1; D call uncertain. The CDR3 sequence is 13 residues long. Deletions cut 8 bases from V and 4 bases from J, with 12 bases between. Per germline, CDR1 MNHEY and CDR2 SMNVEV (reference sequence). CDR3 bases: TGTGCCAGCCGTCGGTGGAGTTACAATGAGCAGTTCTTC. The encoded protein is CASRRWSYNEQFF.

This clonotype has at least ten counts. The chain joins TRBV6-1 to TRBJ2-3; weak D call: TRBD2 (5 bases). V shed 6 bases and J shed 3 bases, with 16 bases lying between them. The CDR3 contains 15 residues. Looked up from germline, CDR1 is MNHNS and CDR2 is SASEGT. The chain's CDR3 is CASRDSTWATDTQYF. In nucleotides, the CDR3 is TGTGCCAGCAGGGACTCCACTTGGGCGACAGATACGCAGTATTTT.

This clonotype was found a few times. The rearrangement uses TRBV7-2 and TRBJ1-2; TRBD1 agrees at 8 bases. The CDR3 spans 15 residues. V lost 5 bases to trimming and J lost 4 bases; unmatched junction nucleotides: 9. CDR1 SGHTA and CDR2 FQGNSA come from the germline V gene. The CDR3 loop is CASSVLPGQGYGYTF. The CDR3 coding sequence is TGTGCCAGCAGCGTCCTACCCGGACAGGGCTATGGCTACACCTTC.

This clonotype was observed a few times. This sequence joins TRBV7-3 and TRBJ2-1; TRBD2 matches at 16 bases. The CDR3 sequence is 18 residues long. Unmatched junction bases numbered 6, after V lost 5 bases and J lost 2 bases. CDR1 is SGHTA and CDR2 is FQGTGA in the germline V gene. DNA of the CDR3: TGTGCCAGCAGCCCGGGACTAGCGGGGGGGCCGGCCTACAATGAGCAGTTCTTC. The encoded protein is CASSPGLAGGPAYNEQFF. Using reference TRBV7-3 and TRBJ2-1 for the parts outside the CDR3, the full variable domain is GAGVSQTPSNKVTEKGKYVELRCDPISGHTALYWYRQSLGQGPEFLIYFQGTGAADDSGLPNDRFFAVRPEGSVSTLKIQRTERGDSAVYLCASSPGLAGGPAYNEQFFGPGTRLTVL.

The CDR3 spells CASSLAVGQPTQYF. CDR3 bases: TGCGCCAGCAGCTTGGCCGTGGGGCAGCCGACCCAGTACTTC. V usage is TRBV5-1 and J usage is TRBJ2-5; D might be TRBD1 (5 bases). The CDR3 runs to 14 residues. V was shortened by 0 bases and J by 7 bases, with 13 bases between the two germline ends. Germline CDR1 reads SGHRS; CDR2 reads YFSETQ.

V gene TRBV10-3 combines with J gene TRBJ2-1, with 8 bases lining up with TRBD2. Germline loops: CDR1 ENHRY, CDR2 SYGVKD. The CDR3 totals 16 residues. Trimming at V came to 3 bases and at J to 10 bases, leaving 14 bases not matched to a gene. CDR3 nucleotides: TGTGCCATCAGTGAACCAGCGGGGGAATCCAATGTAGAGCAGTTCTTC. Its protein is CAISEPAGESNVEQFF.

This clonotype was counted between two and nine times. The V gene is TRBV5-6, the J gene TRBJ1-2, with 7 bases aligning to TRBD1. Per the germline V gene, CDR1 is SGHDT and CDR2 is YYEEEE. The CDR3 contains 14 residues. The V and J ends lost 0 bases and 2 bases, in that order; junction bases with no gene match: 1. The CDR3 is CASSLDRGNYGYTF. The CDR3 nucleotides are TGTGCCAGCAGCTTGGACAGGGGCAACTATGGCTACACCTTC.

This clonotype has ten or more counts. The chain recombines TRBV7-8 with TRBJ1-2; D may be TRBD1 (6 bases). The ends were cut back, 1 base at V and 4 bases at J, with 10 bases in the middle. In germline, CDR1 is SGHVS, CDR2 FQNEAQ. This CDR3 comprises 14 residues. This CDR3 reads CASSLVRDTYGYTF. DNA for the CDR3: TGTGCCAGCAGCTTAGTTCGGGACACCTATGGCTACACCTTC.

This clonotype has just a few counts. The genes are TRBV7-6 and TRBJ1-1, with D unclear. The CDR3 spans 13 residues. V lost 4 bases and J lost 1, with 7 bases in between. The germline V gene has CDR1 SGHVS and CDR2 FNYEAQ. The CDR3 region has the DNA TGTGCCAGCAGCTCTGCTCGGAACACTGAAGCTTTCTTT. It encodes CASSSARNTEAFF.

This clonotype was seen many times. V gene TRBV7-6 combines with J gene TRBJ1-1; D might be TRBD1 (5 bases). Germline values: CDR1 SGHVS, CDR2 FNYEAQ. This CDR3 has 13 residues. The V end was cut by 3 bases, the J end by 10 bases, with 15 bases between. CDR3 amino acids: CASSLGPLTPAFF. The CDR3 region has the DNA TGTGCCAGCAGCTTGGGGCCATTGACGCCAGCTTTCTTT.

A single count supports this clonotype. This chain joins TRBV6-6 and TRBJ2-1; 13 nucleotides match TRBD2. Germline-derived CDR1 and CDR2 are MNHNY and SVGAGI (reference sequence). Unmatched junction bases numbered 9, after V lost 6 bases and J lost 4 bases. The CDR3 spans 17 residues. The CDR3 protein is CASSRPTTSGGYNEQFF. The CDR3 region has the DNA TGTGCCAGCAGCCGCCCCACGACTAGCGGGGGGTACAATGAGCAGTTCTTC.

This clonotype was observed a handful of times. V gene TRBV7-9 combines with J gene TRBJ1-2; D not resolved. Germline V gene lookup returns CDR1 SEHNR and CDR2 FQNEAQ (reference sequence). This CDR3 has 13 residues. V lost 5 bases and J 2 bases, leaving 9 bases between the germline ends. CDR3 sequence reads: CASSPAENYGYTF. CDR3 DNA sequence: TGTGCCAGCAGCCCCGCGGAGAACTATGGCTACACCTTC.

The chain employs TRBV12-3 or TRBV12-4 and TRBJ2-1, with D perhaps given as TRBD1 or TRBD2 (5 bases each). CDR3 length equals 13 residues. Trimming took off 6 bases at V and 7 bases at J, with 13 bases between the two ends. The CDR3 DNA reads TGTGCCAGCAGCCCGGGACCGTCGAATGAGCAGTTCTTC. As protein: CASSPGPSNEQFF.

This clonotype was observed a handful of times. The chain is built from TRBV19 and TRBJ2-1; 7 nucleotides agree with TRBD1. Germline CDR1 is LNHDA and CDR2 is SQIVND (reference sequence). The CDR3 covers 13 residues. The J segment lost 5 bases and the V segment lost 4 bases, leaving 2 bases of the junction unmatched. CDR3 nucleotide sequence: TGTGCCAGTAGTAGCGGACAGGACAATGAGCAGTTCTTC. Encoded protein: CASSSGQDNEQFF.

V and J are TRBV27 and TRBJ1-5; D unclear. Germline values: CDR1 MNHEY, CDR2 SMNVEV (reference sequence). CDR3 length: 16 amino acids. The germline V and J ends were trimmed by 7 bases and 1 base, with 17 bases remaining between them. CDR3 residues: CASKLWSQVSNQPQHF. The CDR3 DNA follows: TGTGCCAGCAAATTATGGTCCCAGGTCAGCAATCAGCCCCAGCATTTT.

The chain joins TRBV24-1 to TRBJ2-5; no reliable D call. The germline V gene has CDR1 KGHDR and CDR2 SFDVKD. The CDR3 length is 15 residues. The germline V and J ends were trimmed by 4 bases and 0 bases, with 11 bases remaining between them. CDR3 sequence reads: CATSDRFRYQETQYF. DNA of the CDR3: TGTGCCACCAGTGACCGCTTCAGGTACCAAGAGACCCAGTACTTC.

This rearrangement joins TRBV13 to TRBJ2-3; D may be TRBD2 (5 bases). CDR1 and CDR2 from the germline V gene are PRHDT and FYEKMQ (reference sequence). This CDR3 comprises 14 residues. Trimming cost V 4 bases and J 3 bases, with 11 bases left between them. The CDR3 sequence: CASSYGPGTDTQYF. CDR3 DNA sequence: TGTGCCAGCAGCTACGGCCCGGGGACAGATACGCAGTATTTT.

On this clonotype: One end of the junction varies from germline; a read error may be responsible. Written as DNA, the CDR3 is TGTGCCAGCAGTTGGGGGTCCCACAATCACCCCCAGCATTTT. Its translation is CASSWGSHNHPQHF. V is TRBV12-3 or TRBV12-4 and J is TRBJ1-5, with TRBD1 as a possible D gene (5 bases). CDR3 length equals 14 residues.

This clonotype was recorded a few times. This sequence joins TRBV7-2 and TRBJ2-2, with 11 bases aligning to TRBD2. Losses at the gene ends were 3 bases for V and 6 bases for J; bases not matched to a gene: 3. The CDR3 extends over 15 amino acids. CDR1 and CDR2 (germline): SGHTA, FQGNSA. The CDR3 protein is CASSFSGGAAGELFF. The CDR3 DNA reads TGTGCCAGCAGCTTTAGCGGGGGGGCTGCCGGGGAGCTGTTTTTT.

CDR3 bases: TGTGCCAGCAGTTATAGGAAAGATAGCAATCAGCCCCAGCATTTT. Amino acids: CASSYRKDSNQPQHF. The chain joins TRBV6-8 to TRBJ1-5; D gene unclear. The germline V gene has CDR1 MNHGY and CDR2 SAAAGT. The ends were cut back, 3 bases at V and 0 bases at J, with 9 bases in the middle. The CDR3 loop spans 15 amino acids.

V gene TRBV2 combines with J gene TRBJ2-2; 7 positions agree with TRBD1. CDR1 is SNHLY and CDR2 is FYNNEI in the germline V gene. This CDR3 is built from 16 residues. J was trimmed by 0 bases and V by 5 bases; bases with no gene match: 6. CDR3 coding DNA: TGTGCCAGCAGTCCATCCGACAGGGCGAACACCGGGGAGCTGTTTTTT. Protein: CASSPSDRANTGELFF.

This clonotype showed up many times. The gene calls are TRBV7-8 and TRBJ1-2; TRBD1 aligns across 12 bases. Trimming removed 1 base from V and 7 bases from J; junction bases left unmatched: 7. The germline V gene encodes CDR1 SGHVS and CDR2 FQNEAQ. The CDR3 extends over 16 amino acids. The CDR3 sequence is CASSLVRDRGQAGYTF. The CDR3 DNA reads TGTGCCAGCAGCTTAGTTAGGGACAGGGGGCAAGCTGGCTACACCTTC.

The genes are TRBV29-1 and TRBJ1-1; 7 bases map to TRBD1. The CDR3 sequence is 13 residues long. The germline CDR1 and CDR2 sequences are SQVTM and ANQGSEA. CDR3 DNA sequence: TGCAGTACCTCCAAGGGGGCGGACACTGAAGCTTTCTTT. Translating it yields CSTSKGADTEAFF.

In this sample, this clonotype turned up a few times. An end of the junction differs from the germline gene, which may be a read error. The rearrangement links TRBV11-2 to TRBJ2-7; 7 bases line up with TRBD1. Germline V gene sequence: CDR1 SGHAT, CDR2 FQNNGV. The CDR3 runs to 15 residues. This CDR3 reads CASSLEGTVSYEQYF. For the CDR3, the DNA is TGTGCCAGCAGCCTAGAGGGGACAGTCTCCTACGAGCAGTACTTC.

This clonotype was counted a single time. V gene TRBV27 combines with J gene TRBJ1-5, with D perhaps matching TRBD1 (6 bases). The V end lost 5 bases, the J end lost 7 bases, and 9 bases lay between the germline ends. CDR1 and CDR2 from the germline V gene are MNHEY and SMNVEV (reference sequence). The CDR3 is 12 residues long. DNA for the CDR3: TGTGCCAGCAGTCCGCAGGGGCAGCCCCAGCATTTT. This gives the protein CASSPQGQPQHF.

Only a few counts were recorded for this clonotype. The chain uses TRBV7-9 and TRBJ2-7; the match to TRBD1 covers 9 bases. This CDR3 has 17 amino acids. Germline V CDR1 and CDR2: SEHNR, FQNEAQ (reference sequence). Trimming cost V 5 bases and J 1 base; bases outside gene matches: 12. CDR3 DNA sequence: TGTGCCAGCAGCCCTCAGACAGGGGGTGTTAAGTCCTACGAGCAGTACTTC. Protein sequence: CASSPQTGGVKSYEQYF.

This clonotype was counted between two and nine times. This chain links TRBV6-6 with TRBJ1-2; the D is unclear. The germline CDR1 and CDR2 sequences are MNHNY and SVGAGI (reference sequence). The CDR3 is made up of 13 amino acids. Trimming left V 2 bases short and J 3 bases short, with 7 bases between. The CDR3 is CASSYVRDYGYTF. As DNA, the CDR3 is TGTGCCAGCAGTTACGTCCGGGACTATGGCTACACCTTC.

The chain recombines TRBV12-3 or TRBV12-4 with TRBJ1-6; no definite D call. The CDR3 runs 13 residues. Trimming stripped 2 bases from V and 5 bases from J, with 4 bases between. CDR3: CASSLQHNSPLHF. CDR3 coding DNA: TGTGCCAGCAGTTTACAGCATAATTCACCCCTCCACTTT.

This chain links TRBV7-9 with TRBJ2-7; 11 bases match TRBD2. From germline, CDR1 is SEHNR and CDR2 FQNEAQ (reference sequence). J was trimmed by 2 bases and V by 5 bases; bases with no gene match: 5. The CDR3 sequence is 15 residues long. This CDR3 is CASSPGLAAPYEQYF. DNA for the CDR3: TGTGCCAGCAGCCCGGGACTAGCGGCGCCCTACGAGCAGTACTTC.

This clonotype was observed a handful of times. The CDR3, as DNA: TGTGCCAGCAGTTTGGGGGACTGGGCTGGAAACACCATATATTTT. Its translation: CASSLGDWAGNTIYF. The chain recombines TRBV12-3 or TRBV12-4 with TRBJ1-3, with a weak D call TRBD1 (5 bases). The ends were cut back, 3 bases at V and 2 bases at J, with 11 bases in the middle. This CDR3 is built from 15 residues.